What follows describes a single T cell receptor (beta chain). Its antigen is undetermined. The source of the sample is a study of cytomegalovirus exposure and HLA in healthy donors. Whole-study results and caveats: A later analysis showed HLA-associated TCR beta chains outstripping equally common others in clonal expansion.

The primer mix had 60 Vbeta and 13 Jbeta primers. Libraries were prepared by immunoSEQ multiplex PCR; TCRdb keeps only in-frame clonotypes and omits some of them. In the table there are more than 90,000 clones, around 73% of which are singletons. The V segment lost 3 bases and the J segment 8 bases; nucleotides outside the gene matches: 9. Germline CDR1 is KGHSH and CDR2 is LQKENI. CDR3 length: 14 amino acids. Sequencing was performed on PBMCs. This sequence originates from an older woman in good health and CMV-seronegative. V usage is TRBV18 and J usage is TRBJ1-2; 7 nucleotides match TRBD1. CDR3 DNA: TGTGCCAGCTCACCCGGACAGGCTACCGGAGGCTACACCTTC. It yields the protein CASSPGQATGGYTF. The whole variable domain, filled in from reference TRBV18 and TRBJ1-2, reads NAGVMQNPRHLVRRRGQEARLRCSPMKGHSHVYWYRQLPEEGLKFMVYLQKENIIDESGMPKERFSAEFPKEGPSILRIQQVVRGDSAAYFCASSPGQATGGYTFGSGTRLTVV.